Listed here is a single TCR beta chain. The target antigen is unknown. The data derive from a study of siplizumab effects on memory and regulatory T cells. Per individual sample, about 10^5 TCR templates were assayed. Produced via immunoSEQ multiplex PCR; TCRdb's table is partial and in-frame only. Counted here are fewer than 80,000 clones, 93% occurring once; the ten biggest clones make up 4% to 5.5%. The study's findings and limits: Naive versus memory phenotype went unassigned for roughly 80-96% of proliferating CD4+ or CD8+ clones. Only a minor fraction of alloreactive clones mapped to unstimulated subsets.

Sequenced sample: CD8+ T cells sorted from blood. This clonotype was sampled from a human donor in good health.

CDR3 loop: CASSRPDRDGYTF. The CDR3 DNA follows: TGTGCCAGCAGCCGCCCGGACAGGGATGGCTACACCTTC. The chain has TRBV7-6 and TRBJ1-2; 8 nucleotides agree with TRBD1. The germline gives CDR1 SGHVS, CDR2 FNYEAQ. The V and J ends lost 5 bases and 6 bases, in that order; junction bases with no gene match: 5. There are 13 residues in the CDR3.